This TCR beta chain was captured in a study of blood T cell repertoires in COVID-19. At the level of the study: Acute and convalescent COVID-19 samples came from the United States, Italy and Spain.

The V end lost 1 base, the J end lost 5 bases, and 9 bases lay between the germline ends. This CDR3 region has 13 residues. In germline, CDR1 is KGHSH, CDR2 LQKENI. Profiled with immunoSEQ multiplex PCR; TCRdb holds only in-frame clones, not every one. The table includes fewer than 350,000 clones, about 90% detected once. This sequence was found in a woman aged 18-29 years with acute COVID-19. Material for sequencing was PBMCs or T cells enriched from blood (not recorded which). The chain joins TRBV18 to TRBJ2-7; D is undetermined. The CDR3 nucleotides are TGTGCCAGCTCACCACTCCTGGGCCACGAGCAGTACTTC. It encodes CASSPLLGHEQYF. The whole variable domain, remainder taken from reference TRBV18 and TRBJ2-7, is NAGVMQNPRHLVRRRGQEARLRCSPMKGHSHVYWYRQLPEEGLKFMVYLQKENIIDESGMPKERFSAEFPKEGPSILRIQQVVRGDSAAYFCASSPLLGHEQYFGPGTRLTVT.